This T cell receptor beta chain was retrieved from a study of shared clonotypes between healthy human individuals. This clone turned up a few times. Antigen unknown. The study's findings and limits: Depth of sequencing was expected to influence donor clonotype sharing.

Deletions cut 4 bases from V and 1 base from J, with 10 bases between. CDR1 and CDR2 from the germline V gene are LGHNA and YSLEER. The CDR3 is made up of 14 amino acids. At a deep level, the assay was run. When replicate PCRs were run on unsorted PBMC, they used around 0.3 ug DNA, 25,000 to 35,000 T cell genomes. The data were produced by immunoSEQ multiplex PCR, yet TCRdb's version contains in-frame clones alone and is incomplete. The sample consists of around 530,000 clones, just over 75% of them appearing once. Adults of Caucasian background living in Nashville, Tennessee made up all donors. The chain combines TRBV4-3 with TRBJ1-1; D gene ambiguous. This sequence originates from a woman aged 40 to 50 in good health. Some clones in this sample may be carry-over from other donors' samples. Source material: PBMCs. CDR3 sequence: CASSPLAWNTEAFF. DNA for the CDR3: TGCGCCAGCAGCCCACTCGCGTGGAACACTGAAGCTTTCTTT.